This T cell receptor (beta chain) was captured in a study of cytomegalovirus exposure and HLA in healthy donors. Germline V lookup: CDR1 SGHRS, CDR2 YFSETQ. The CDR3 has 13 residues. V lost 4 bases and J 7 bases, leaving 14 bases between the germline ends. PCR used 60 Vbeta primers and 13 Jbeta primers. Only in-frame clones appear in the TCRdb table, and some are missing; sequencing was by immunoSEQ multiplex PCR. The table includes 95,000 to 100,000 clones, more than 80% detected once. This receptor was identified in a man in his thirties or forties in good health and CMV-seronegative. The chain has TRBV5-1 and TRBJ1-2, with D possibly matching TRBD1 (5 bases). Sequencing was performed on PBMCs. For the CDR3, the DNA is TGCGCCAGCAGCCCTGACGGGGGGGGTGGCTACACCTTC. This encodes CASSPDGGGGYTF.